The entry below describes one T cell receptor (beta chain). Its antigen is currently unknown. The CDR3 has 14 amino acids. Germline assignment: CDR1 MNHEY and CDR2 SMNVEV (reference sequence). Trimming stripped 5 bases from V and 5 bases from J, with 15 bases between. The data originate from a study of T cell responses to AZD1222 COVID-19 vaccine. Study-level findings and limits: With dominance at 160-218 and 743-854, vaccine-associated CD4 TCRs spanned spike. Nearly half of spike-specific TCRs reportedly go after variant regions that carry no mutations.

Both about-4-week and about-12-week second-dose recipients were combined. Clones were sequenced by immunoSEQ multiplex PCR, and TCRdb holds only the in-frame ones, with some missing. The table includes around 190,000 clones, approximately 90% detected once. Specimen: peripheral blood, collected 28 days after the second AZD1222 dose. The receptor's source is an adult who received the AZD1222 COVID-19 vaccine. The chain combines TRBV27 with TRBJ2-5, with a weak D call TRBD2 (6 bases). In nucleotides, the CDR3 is TGTGCCAGCAGTCTCGGACTGGCGGGGGAGACCCAGTACTTC. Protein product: CASSLGLAGETQYF.